What follows is one TCR beta chain and its context. Its antigen is not identified. These data belong to a study of shared clonotypes between healthy human individuals. Study-wide results and caveats: The researchers took only blood, and tissue repertoires probably look different.

CDR1 KGHSH and CDR2 LQKENI come from the germline V gene. J gave up 6 bases and V 5 bases, and 15 bases lay outside the gene matches. The CDR3 covers 16 residues. Only in-frame clones appear in the TCRdb table, and some are missing; sequencing was by immunoSEQ multiplex PCR. The data hold over a million clones, with roughly 96% observed a single time. The sequenced sample consisted of naive CD4+ T cells sorted from blood. Specified subset: CD45RA+ positively selected. This sequence was found in a man in his thirties or forties in good health. The chain carries TRBV18 and TRBJ1-1, with 7 bases fitting TRBD1. The CDR3 DNA reads TGTGCCAGCTCAAGGAAGGGGGCGGTATCTCCGCCTGAAGCTTTCTTT. It encodes CASSRKGAVSPPEAFF. The full variable domain, in which reference TRBV18 and TRBJ1-1 provide the parts outside the CDR3, is NAGVMQNPRHLVRRRGQEARLRCSPMKGHSHVYWYRQLPEEGLKFMVYLQKENIIDESGMPKERFSAEFPKEGPSILRIQQVVRGDSAAYFCASSRKGAVSPPEAFFGQGTRLTVV.